The 18 T cell receptor beta chains presented below share a single source sample, sequenced in a study of blood T cell repertoires in COVID-19. Assay: immunoSEQ multiplex PCR; the TCRdb copy retains only in-frame clones and omits some. The profile shows approximately 71,000 clones, 79% of them singletons. Sequenced input: peripheral blood. Receptors were obtained from a man aged 55 to 70 with active or convalescent COVID-19.

The chain is built from TRBV2 and TRBJ1-6; the D is unclear. The CDR3 is 13 residues long. The V gene's germline CDR1 is SNHLY and CDR2 FYNNEI. Deletions cut 2 bases from V and 9 bases from J, with 8 bases between. CDR3 region: CASSEIKSSPLHF. CDR3 nucleotide sequence: TGTGCCAGCAGTGAAATAAAGAGTTCACCCCTCCACTTT.

The genes are TRBV5-1 and TRBJ2-7, with 11 bases that match TRBD2. J gave up 2 bases and V 3 bases, and 4 bases lay outside the gene matches. CDR3 length: 15 residues. Germline CDR1 SGHRS, CDR2 YFSETQ. CDR3 DNA sequence: TGCGCCAGCAGCTCTAGCGGGGGGTACCCCTACGAGCAGTACTTC. Its protein is CASSSSGGYPYEQYF.

The V and J genes are TRBV15 and TRBJ2-4, with TRBD2 matching 9 bases. Germline V CDR1 and CDR2: LNHNV, YYDKDF (reference sequence). The CDR3 totals 16 residues. J gave up 6 bases and V 1 base, and 7 bases lay outside the gene matches. The CDR3 sequence is CATSRAGTSPGNIQYF. In nucleotides, the CDR3 is TGTGCCACCAGCAGAGCCGGGACTAGCCCAGGAAACATTCAGTACTTC.

J is TRBJ1-1 and V is TRBV4-2, with D possibly TRBD1 on 5 matching bases. The CDR3 spans 14 residues. CDR1 and CDR2 (germline): LGHNA, YNFKEQ. Trimming removed 5 bases at V and 4 bases at J, with 14 bases between. The CDR3 region is CASSERDRLTEAFF. CDR3 DNA sequence: TGTGCCAGCAGCGAAAGAGACAGACTCACTGAAGCTTTCTTT.

This chain joins TRBV19 and TRBJ2-7, with a weak D call TRBD1 (6 bases). This CDR3 comprises 15 residues. The germline V and J ends were trimmed by 0 bases and 2 bases, with 11 bases remaining between them. Germline CDR1 reads LNHDA; CDR2 reads SQIVND (reference sequence). CDR3 region: CASSIDARGTYEQYF. The CDR3 nucleotides are TGTGCCAGTAGTATAGATGCCAGGGGAACCTACGAGCAGTACTTC.

The J gene is TRBJ1-2, the V gene TRBV29-1; D is possibly TRBD1 (6 bases). The germline CDR1 and CDR2 sequences are SQVTM and ANQGSEA. Trimming took off 4 bases at V and 2 bases at J, with 17 bases between the two ends. The CDR3 runs to 15 residues. CDR3 sequence reads: CSVVERGFGNYGYTF. The CDR3 nucleotides read TGCAGCGTTGTGGAAAGGGGGTTTGGCAACTATGGCTACACCTTC. Combining the CDR3 with reference TRBV29-1 and TRBJ1-2 gives the whole variable domain SAVISQKPSRDICQRGTSLTIQCQVDSQVTMMFWYRQQPGQSLTLIATANQGSEATYESGFVIDKFPISRPNLTFSTLTVSNMSPEDSSIYLCSVVERGFGNYGYTFGSGTRLTVV.

The CDR3 region has the DNA TGTGCCAGCAGGCGACAGGGCTACTACGAGCAGTACTTC. This encodes CASRRQGYYEQYF. V is TRBV12-3 or TRBV12-4 and J is TRBJ2-7, with 7 bases fitting TRBD1. The CDR3 loop spans 13 amino acids. V was clipped by 6 bases and J by 3 bases; unmatched bases: 5.

The chain employs TRBV20-1 and TRBJ1-2; D gene uncertain. Germline assignment: CDR1 DFQATT and CDR2 SNEGSKA (reference sequence). This CDR3 has 11 residues. This CDR3 reads CSSVTGAGYTF. In DNA form, the CDR3 reads TGCAGCTCCGTTACGGGTGCGGGCTACACCTTC.

V usage is TRBV3-1 (or the pseudogene TRBV3-2) and J usage is TRBJ2-2, with 7 bases identical to TRBD1. The V and J ends lost 1 base and 3 bases, in that order; junction bases with no gene match: 5. Germline assignment: CDR1 LGHDT and CDR2 YNNKEL (reference sequence). The CDR3 sequence is 16 residues long. The CDR3 reads CASSQVWQGDTGELFF. The CDR3, as DNA: TGTGCCAGCAGCCAAGTATGGCAGGGGGACACCGGGGAGCTGTTTTTT.

The rearrangement links TRBV7-2 to TRBJ1-2, with a tentative D call TRBD1 (6 bases). Deletions cut 4 bases from V and 8 bases from J, with 23 bases between. The CDR3 consists of 16 residues. Germline V gives CDR1 SGHTA, CDR2 FQGNSA. CDR3 protein: CASSSSIRQASGGYTF. The CDR3 region has the DNA TGTGCCAGCAGCTCTTCCATACGACAGGCCTCGGGGGGCTACACCTTC.

The chain couples TRBV18 to TRBJ1-6; weak D call: TRBD1 (6 bases). Germline V CDR1 and CDR2: KGHSH, LQKENI. V was cut by 6 bases and J by 5 bases, with 17 bases left in between. The CDR3 is 16 amino acids. The CDR3 loop reads CASSFLQGRDNSPLHF. The CDR3 nucleotides are TGTGCCAGCTCGTTTCTACAGGGAAGGGATAATTCACCCCTCCACTTT.

The rearrangement links TRBV4-2 to TRBJ1-1; D gene uncertain. This CDR3 has 13 residues. Germline CDR1 reads LGHNA; CDR2 reads YNFKEQ. Trimming pared 2 bases from V and 7 bases from J, leaving 11 bases between. This chain's CDR3 is CASSQTRHLEAFF. The CDR3 DNA reads as TGTGCCAGCAGCCAAACTAGACATCTTGAAGCTTTCTTT.

The rearrangement uses TRBV27 and TRBJ1-5; D gene unclear. CDR3 size: 16 residues. With 3 bases removed from V and 2 bases from J, the gap between germline ends came to 14 bases. Looked up from germline, CDR1 is MNHEY and CDR2 is SMNVEV (reference sequence). CDR3 nucleotide sequence: TGTGCCAGCAGTTTCGGTGGGCCAGCGGGCAATCAGCCCCAGCATTTT. It codes for CASSFGGPAGNQPQHF.

This rearrangement joins TRBV18 to TRBJ2-7; TRBD1 matches at 9 bases. The ends lost 2 bases at V and 5 bases at J; junction bases unmatched: 7. Germline CDR1 KGHSH, CDR2 LQKENI. The length of the CDR3 is 15 residues. The CDR3 DNA sequence: TGTGCCAGCTCACCAGGGACAGGGAGAATCAACGAGCAGTACTTC. This gives the protein CASSPGTGRINEQYF.

The gene calls are TRBV12-3 or TRBV12-4 and TRBJ1-1; 7 nucleotides match TRBD1. CDR3 length: 13 amino acids. The V segment lost 5 bases and the J segment 4 bases; nucleotides outside the gene matches: 4. The CDR3 DNA sequence: TGTGCCAGCAGTACCACAGGGGCCACTGAAGCTTTCTTT. Encoded protein: CASSTTGATEAFF.

The V call is TRBV7-2, the J call TRBJ2-7, with TRBD1 matching 7 bases. Looked up from germline, CDR1 is SGHTA and CDR2 is FQGNSA. This CDR3 comprises 14 residues. Trimming took 6 bases from V and 0 from J; bases not matched to a gene: 5. The CDR3 DNA sequence: TGTGCCAGCAGTACCGGGACAGTCTCCTACGAGCAGTACTTC. It translates to CASSTGTVSYEQYF.

This rearrangement joins TRBV7-2 to TRBJ2-1; 11 bases line up with TRBD2. CDR3 length: 16 amino acids. Germline V gene lookup returns CDR1 SGHTA and CDR2 FQGNSA. The junction had 2 bases not matched to a gene; V was cut back by 3 bases and J by 1 base. Here the CDR3 DNA reads TGTGCCAGCAGCTTTACTAGCGGGGGTTCCTACAATGAGCAGTTCTTC. Its translation: CASSFTSGGSYNEQFF.

In regard to this clone: A read error may explain this, as a much larger clone is one base away. This CDR3 is also generated by other DNA sequences in the sample. The V gene is TRBV7-3, the J gene TRBJ2-2; D uncertain. The CDR3 totals 13 residues. Germline V gene lookup returns CDR1 SGHTA and CDR2 FQGTGA. The V gene lost 4 bases and the J gene lost 3 bases, with 6 bases spanning the gap. CDR3 nucleotide sequence: TGTGCCAGCAGCTCTGTCCACACCGGGGAGCTGTTTTTT. It specifies CASSSVHTGELFF.